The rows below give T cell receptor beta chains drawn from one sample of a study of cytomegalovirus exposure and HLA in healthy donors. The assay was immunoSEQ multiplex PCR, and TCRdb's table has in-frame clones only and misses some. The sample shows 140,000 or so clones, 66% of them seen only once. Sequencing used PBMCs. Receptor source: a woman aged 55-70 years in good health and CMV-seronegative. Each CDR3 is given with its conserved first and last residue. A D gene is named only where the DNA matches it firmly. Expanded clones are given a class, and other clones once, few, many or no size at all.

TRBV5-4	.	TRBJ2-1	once	TGTGCCAGCAGCTCGAGCTCAAAGTCCTACAATGAGCAGTTCTTC	CASSSSSKSYNEQFF
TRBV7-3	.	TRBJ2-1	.	TGTGCCAGCAGCTTAGGGCTAGCAGCGGAGCAGTTCTTC	CASSLGLAAEQFF
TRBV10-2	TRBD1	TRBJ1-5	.	TGCGCCAGCAGTGCGAGGGACAGGATAAATCAGCCCCAGCATTTT	CASSARDRINQPQHF
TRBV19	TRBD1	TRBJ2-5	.	TGTGCCAGTAGTAGTAGACAGGGCGGATATGAGACCCAGTACTTC	CASSSRQGGYETQYF
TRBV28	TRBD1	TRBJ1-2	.	TGTGCCAGCAGTCCCGGACAGGGGGTATACGGCTACACCTTC	CASSPGQGVYGYTF
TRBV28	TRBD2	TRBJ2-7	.	TGTGCCAGCAGTTTACGACGAATGTGGACTAGCGGGAGGGTTGAGCAGTACTTC	CASSLRRMWTSGRVEQYF
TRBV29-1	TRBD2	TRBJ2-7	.	TGCAGCGTTGATACGGGGCGGCGGGAGTTCTTTGAGCAGTACTTC	CSVDTGRREFFEQYF
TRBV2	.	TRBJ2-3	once	TGTGCCAGCAGCCGGGAAGATACGCAGTATTTT	CASSREDTQYF
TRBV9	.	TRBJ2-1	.	TGTGCCAGCACCCTAGGAACGTCCCATCTTTATGAGCAGTTCTTC	CASTLGTSHLYEQFF
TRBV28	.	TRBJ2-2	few	TGTGCCAGCAGTTTATTCCGGGGGTACACCGGGGAGCTGTTTTTT	CASSLFRGYTGELFF
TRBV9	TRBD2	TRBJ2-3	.	TGTGCCAGCAGCGTGAGCGGGGGGGCCTCGGCAGATACGCAGTATTTT	CASSVSGGASADTQYF
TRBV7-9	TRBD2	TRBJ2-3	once	TGTGCCAGCAGCTTTAATGCAGCGGGGGGGCTAACGGATACGCAGTATTTT	CASSFNAAGGLTDTQYF
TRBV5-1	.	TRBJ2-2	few	TGCGCCAGCAGCTTGACGGGGAACACCGGGGAGCTGTTTTTT	CASSLTGNTGELFF
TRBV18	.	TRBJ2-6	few	TGTGCCAGCTCACCCCTCGGCTCTGGGGCCAACGTCCTGACTTTC	CASSPLGSGANVLTF
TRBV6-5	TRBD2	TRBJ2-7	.	TGTGCCAGCAGTAGCGGGGGGCCGGGCTCCTACGAGCAGTACTTC	CASSSGGPGSYEQYF
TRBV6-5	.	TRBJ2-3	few	TGTGCCAGCAGTTACACAGGGGACTCCACAGATACGCAGTATTTT	CASSYTGDSTDTQYF